Below, 25 T cell receptor beta chains from the same sample are listed, as sequenced in a study of OX40 agonist ivuxolimab in advanced cancers. Libraries were made using the immunoSEQ multiplex PCR assay. TCRdb obtained this table from immuneACCESS and retained in-frame rearrangements with V and J assigned. These tables miss some clones; where compared with another copy, unresolved V genes account for less than half of the shortfall, and the remainder is unexplained. The sample yields more than 13,000 clones; about 80% were counted once. The ten largest account for about 35% of the sample. The material was CD4+ or CD8+ T cells sorted from blood, obtained in a trial of the OX40 agonist ivuxolimab. These receptors originate from an adult with an advanced solid tumor such as melanoma, head and neck, liver or kidney cancer.

The J gene is TRBJ2-3, the V gene TRBV5-6; 7 bases are shared with TRBD1. The CDR3 runs to 13 residues. Germline CDR1 reads SGHDT; CDR2 reads YYEEEE. The V and J ends lost 4 bases and 5 bases, in that order; junction bases with no gene match: 4. CDR3 region: CASSTYRGDTQYF. As DNA, the CDR3 is TGTGCCAGCAGCACGTACAGGGGAGATACGCAGTATTTT.

This clone appeared once. The rearrangement uses TRBV11-2 and TRBJ2-5; the D gene is possibly TRBD2 (6 bases). The V gene's germline CDR1 is SGHAT and CDR2 FQNNGV. The CDR3 spans 15 residues. V gave up 0 bases and J gave up 5 bases, with 13 bases separating them. CDR3 sequence reads: CASSLELAEEETQYF. The CDR3 bases are TGTGCCAGCAGCTTAGAATTAGCGGAGGAGGAGACCCAGTACTTC.

This sequence joins TRBV4-1 and TRBJ2-5; D may match TRBD1 or TRBD2 (5 bases each). The J call is in doubt because the DNA end fits TRBJ2-7 better. The CDR3 is 15 residues long. The germline CDR1 and CDR2 sequences are MGHRA and YSYEKL. The CDR3 nucleotides read TGCGCCAGCAGCCAAGAAAGGGACCGATCCTACGAGCAGTACTTC. This encodes CASSQERDRSYEQYF.

A few counts support this clone. The genes are TRBV29-1 and TRBJ2-1; D perhaps matches TRBD1 (6 bases). The ends were cut back, 7 bases at V and 0 bases at J, with 13 bases in the middle. This CDR3 comprises 14 residues. Germline CDR1 reads SQVTM; CDR2 reads ANQGSEA. Here the CDR3 reads CSGDTQDSYNEQFF. The CDR3 DNA reads TGCAGCGGGGACACACAGGACTCCTACAATGAGCAGTTCTTC.

Judged by abundance, this clone is medium-sized. The chain combines TRBV4-1 with TRBJ2-7; D perhaps matches TRBD1 (8 bases). CDR1 and CDR2 (germline): MGHRA, YSYEKL. With 1 base removed from V and 3 bases from J, the gap between germline ends came to 13 bases. The CDR3 runs to 15 residues. The CDR3 spells CASSQATGDYYEQYF. The CDR3 DNA is TGCGCCAGCAGCCAAGCGACAGGGGACTACTACGAGCAGTACTTC.

The rearrangement joins TRBV11-2 to TRBJ2-1; 8 nucleotides align to TRBD1. This CDR3 is built from 12 residues. V lost 3 bases to trimming and J lost 14 bases; unmatched junction nucleotides: 6. The germline V gene encodes CDR1 SGHAT and CDR2 FQNNGV. The CDR3 DNA reads TGTGCCAGCAGCTTGCAGGGGGCGCAGGAGTTCTTC. Translating gives CASSLQGAQEFF.

This chain joins TRBV7-6 and TRBJ2-2; D is unresolved. Germline values: CDR1 SGHVS, CDR2 FNYEAQ. V lost 4 bases and J lost 4, with 4 bases in between. This CDR3 is built from 12 residues. Here the CDR3 DNA reads TGTGCCAGCAGCTCCGGCACCGGGGAGCTGTTTTTT. Translation: CASSSGTGELFF. Using reference TRBV7-6 and TRBJ2-2 for the parts outside the CDR3, the full variable domain is GAGVSQSPRYKVTKRGQDVALRCDPISGHVSLYWYRQALGQGPEFLTYFNYEAQQDKSGLPNDRFSAERPEGSISTLTIQRTEQRDSAMYRCASSSGTGELFFGEGSRLTVL.

The chain carries TRBV29-1 and TRBJ2-2; 10 bases fit TRBD1. CDR1 and CDR2 (germline): SQVTM, ANQGSEA. The length of the CDR3 is 15 residues. The ends lost 5 bases at V and 3 bases at J; junction bases unmatched: 6. Here the CDR3 DNA reads TGCAGCGTTACGGACGGGACAGGGGACACCGGGGAGCTGTTTTTT. Residues: CSVTDGTGDTGELFF.

The J gene is TRBJ2-7, the V gene TRBV27; 10 nucleotides line up with TRBD1. Germline V gene sequence: CDR1 MNHEY, CDR2 SMNVEV (reference sequence). The CDR3 spans 16 residues. With V trimmed by 1 base and J by 6 bases, 9 bases remained unmatched. The CDR3 loop reads CASSLLLTGGVLEQYF. The CDR3 coding sequence is TGTGCCAGCAGTTTATTGTTGACAGGGGGCGTACTCGAGCAGTACTTC.

Written as DNA, the CDR3 is TGTGCCAGCAGCCAGACAGGCTACGAGCAGTACTTC. This sequence encodes CASSQTGYEQYF. The gene calls are TRBV4-2 and TRBJ2-7; perhaps TRBD1 as D (6 bases). CDR1 is LGHNA, CDR2 YNFKEQ, per germline. The ends were cut back, 3 bases at V and 3 bases at J, with 6 bases in the middle. This CDR3 contains 12 residues.

The rearrangement uses TRBV27 and TRBJ2-6, with unresolved D. Per germline, CDR1 MNHEY and CDR2 SMNVEV (reference sequence). V lost 3 bases, J lost 0 bases, and 12 bases lay in between. This CDR3 is 17 amino acids long. The CDR3 protein is CASSFLQSFSGANVLTF. In DNA, the CDR3 is TGTGCCAGCAGTTTCCTACAGTCCTTCTCTGGGGCCAACGTCCTGACTTTC.

V and J are TRBV9 and TRBJ2-2, with D perhaps given as TRBD1 or TRBD2 (6 bases each). The CDR3 covers 14 residues. Trimming removed 9 bases from V and 4 bases from J, with 16 bases in between. Germline CDR1 is SGDLS and CDR2 is YYNGEE. The CDR3 DNA is TGTGCCACTCAGGGGAGGTCCGGCACCGGGGAGCTGTTTTTT. Protein product: CATQGRSGTGELFF.

This clone is medium-sized. The rearrangement links TRBV6-5 to TRBJ1-1, with TRBD1 identical over 7 bases. Germline lookup yields CDR1 MNHEY and CDR2 SVGAGI. This CDR3 has 14 amino acids. Losses at the gene ends were 3 bases for V and 1 base for J; bases not matched to a gene: 2. The CDR3 sequence: CASSYPGGNTEAFF. The CDR3 bases are TGTGCCAGCAGTTATCCAGGGGGGAACACTGAAGCTTTCTTT.

The chain employs TRBV7-8 and TRBJ1-5; possible D gene TRBD1, 6 bases. Germline CDR1 is SGHVS and CDR2 is FQNEAQ. Trimming took off 5 bases at V and 8 bases at J, with 16 bases between the two ends. CDR3 length equals 14 residues. This chain's CDR3 is CASSPDAGEKPQHF. CDR3 nucleotides: TGTGCCAGCAGCCCTGATGCAGGGGAGAAGCCCCAGCATTTT.

This chain connects TRBV19 to TRBJ1-1; no definite D call. In germline, CDR1 is LNHDA, CDR2 SQIVND (reference sequence). The CDR3 has 14 amino acids. Trimming took off 3 bases at V and 1 base at J, with 9 bases between the two ends. For the CDR3, the DNA is TGTGCCAGTAGTATCGGGTATTCGAACACTGAAGCTTTCTTT. It codes for CASSIGYSNTEAFF.

CDR3 sequence (DNA): TGTGCCAGCAGCCCCCTAATAGGGGAGGGGCATGGCTACACCTTC. Protein product: CASSPLIGEGHGYTF. The chain employs TRBV7-8 and TRBJ1-2; TRBD1 is a possible D gene (5 bases). Trimming left V 5 bases short and J 6 bases short, with 19 bases between. The CDR3 loop spans 15 amino acids. The V gene's germline CDR1 is SGHVS and CDR2 FQNEAQ. The full variable domain, with the rest looked up from reference TRBV7-8 and TRBJ1-2, is GAGVSQSPRYKVAKRGQDVALRCDPISGHVSLFWYQQALGQGPEFLTYFQNEAQLDKSGLPSDRFFAERPEGSVSTLKIQRTQQEDSAVYLCASSPLIGEGHGYTFGSGTRLTVV.

The rearrangement uses TRBV5-6 and TRBJ1-6; 8 bases map to TRBD1. CDR3 length: 13 residues. Germline-derived CDR1 and CDR2 are SGHDT and YYEEEE. V trimming: 4 bases; J trimming: 11 bases; junction bases outside the gene matches: 5. The CDR3 here is CASSIGQGAPLHF. CDR3 bases: TGTGCCAGCAGCATCGGACAGGGCGCACCCCTCCACTTT.

The chain combines TRBV7-6 with TRBJ1-1, with 7 positions matching TRBD1. J gave up 8 bases and V 0 bases, and 6 bases lay outside the gene matches. The germline V gene has CDR1 SGHVS and CDR2 FNYEAQ. The CDR3 extends over 14 amino acids. CDR3 coding DNA: TGTGCCAGCAGCTTAGCGACAGGGCGTGCGGAAGCTTTCTTT. Protein: CASSLATGRAEAFF.

CDR3 sequence reads: CASSDAGASNQPQHF. The CDR3 coding sequence is TGTGCCAGCAGTGACGCAGGGGCGAGCAATCAGCCCCAGCATTTT. The chain links TRBV25-1 to TRBJ1-5; D perhaps matches TRBD1 (6 bases). Trimming removed 3 bases at V and 1 base at J, with 10 bases between. Per the germline V gene, CDR1 is MGHDK and CDR2 is SYGVNS. The CDR3 contains 15 residues.

The chain is built from TRBV11-3 and TRBJ2-1; D gene ambiguous. Between the trimmed V and J ends, which lost 1 base and 9 bases, there was a span of 7 bases. The CDR3 sequence is 12 residues long. Germline V lookup: CDR1 SGHNT, CDR2 YENEEA. The CDR3 is CASSLVASEQFF. CDR3 sequence (DNA): TGTGCCAGCAGCTTAGTAGCAAGTGAGCAGTTCTTC.

The chain is built from TRBV6-5 and TRBJ2-3, with TRBD2 matching 16 bases. This CDR3 contains 16 residues. The germline gives CDR1 MNHEY, CDR2 SVGAGI. J lost 3 bases, V lost 4 bases, and 1 base had no gene match. Here the CDR3 DNA reads TGTGCCAGCAGTTGGGGACTAGCGGGGGGGACAGATACGCAGTATTTT. Its translation: CASSWGLAGGTDTQYF.

J is TRBJ2-7 and V is TRBV11-2, with 7 bases that match TRBD1. Trimming took 1 base from V and 2 from J; bases not matched to a gene: 8. Germline CDR1 and CDR2: SGHAT and FQNNGV. The CDR3 is 16 amino acids. The CDR3 is CASSLVAGTDTYEQYF. The CDR3 DNA reads as TGTGCCAGCAGCTTAGTCGCAGGGACAGATACCTACGAGCAGTACTTC.

CDR3 coding DNA: TGTGCCAGTGGGACAGCTTCTTATGGCTACACCTTC. Protein: CASGTASYGYTF. The chain recombines TRBV25-1 with TRBJ1-2; 7 nucleotides align to TRBD1. Germline lookup yields CDR1 MGHDK and CDR2 SYGVNS. V was clipped by 9 bases and J by 5 bases; unmatched bases: 6. This CDR3 contains 12 residues.

The V call is TRBV19, the J call TRBJ2-7, with no clear D. The V and J ends lost 3 bases and 3 bases respectively, with 12 bases between them. The CDR3 spans 14 residues. CDR1 is LNHDA, CDR2 SQIVND, per germline (reference sequence). The DNA of the CDR3 is TGTGCCAGTAGTATCGGGCACATCGGCTACGAGCAGTACTTC. It specifies CASSIGHIGYEQYF.

CDR3 region: CASSLAGFTEAFF. The CDR3 nucleotides read TGCGCCAGCAGCTTGGCAGGCTTCACTGAAGCTTTCTTT. The V and J genes are TRBV5-1 and TRBJ1-1, with D unclear. V was clipped by 0 bases and J by 4 bases, with 7 bases between them. The germline gives CDR1 SGHRS, CDR2 YFSETQ. CDR3 length: 13 amino acids.